This T cell receptor (beta chain) was sequenced for a study of blood T cell repertoires in COVID-19. Sequencing used immunoSEQ multiplex PCR; TCRdb keeps in-frame clones, though not all of them. The sample holds about 410,000 clones, roughly 88% seen once. Those enrolled, adults aged roughly 18 to 100 years, came from roughly 22 US areas. Trimming stripped 3 bases from V and 2 bases from J, with 13 bases between. Germline assignment: CDR1 MGHRA and CDR2 YSYEKL. The CDR3 extends over 15 amino acids. This chain links TRBV4-1 with TRBJ2-5, with D possibly being TRBD2 (6 bases). This TCR was recovered from a man aged 18 to 35 who had recovered from COVID-19. Sequencing was done on a sample of PBMCs or T cells enriched from blood (not recorded which). CDR3 loop: CASSHSGTQQETQYF. The DNA of the CDR3 is TGCGCCAGCAGCCATTCCGGGACTCAACAAGAGACCCAGTACTTC.